This entry concerns a single T cell receptor (beta chain). This CDR3 has 13 residues. J lost 7 bases, V lost 7 bases, and 12 bases had no gene match. Germline values: CDR1 DFQATT, CDR2 SNEGSKA (reference sequence). Blocking oligonucleotides added to a second nested PCR suppressed unpaired genes. Each CDR3 protein gets one entry after TCRdb re-called the emulsion pairing reads with MiXCR. Of approximately 37,000 distinct CDR3 sequences listed, 45% to 55% were seen once; the top ten hold 60%. These data originate in a study of T cell repertoires in breast cancer. Study overall: Average yield: roughly 510,000 sequences per sample and roughly 10 reads per input cell.

Primers covering all TCR V genes were used in emulsion RT-PCR on CD8+ T cells. The source material was CD8+ T cells. The sequence was collected from a pool of human donors with breast cancer or a healthy control (not recorded which). The chain links TRBV20-1 to TRBJ2-7; the match to TRBD1 covers 8 bases. The CDR3 is CSGHGQGVGEQYF. The CDR3 DNA follows: TGCAGTGGTCACGGACAGGGCGTAGGAGAGCAGTACTTC.